The next 28 T cell receptor beta chains were all read from a single sample in a study of Graves' ophthalmopathy and Graves' hyperthyroidism. RNA transcripts yielded amplified TCR beta CDR3 regions. Second-round multiplex PCR came after a first-round RT-PCR that employed HTBI primers. TCRdb re-analysed the multiplex PCR reads in MiXCR, keeping a single row per CDR3 protein. The table has more than 300,000 distinct CDR3 sequences, about a sixth seen once. Specimen: peripheral blood. These receptors were obtained from an adult woman with stable Graves' hyperthyroidism.

The V and J genes are TRBV12-3 or TRBV12-4 and TRBJ1-1; D call uncertain. This CDR3 has 13 amino acids. V lost 3 bases, J lost 3 bases, and 8 bases lay in between. In nucleotides, the CDR3 is TGTGCCAGCAGTTTCGACGGGTACACTGAAGCTTTCTTT. Amino acids: CASSFDGYTEAFF.

Turning to this clonotype: A read error may explain this, as a much larger clone is one base away. This chain joins TRBV11-2 and TRBJ2-5; no reliable D call. Germline CDR1 is SGHAT and CDR2 is FQNNGV. The length of the CDR3 is 12 residues. With 0 bases removed from V and 5 bases from J, the gap between germline ends came to 4 bases. The CDR3 DNA reads TGTGCCAGCAGCTTAGACTGGGAGACCCAGTACTTC. This encodes CASSLDWETQYF.

In its sample, this clonotype was seen many times. The V and J genes are TRBV6-5 and TRBJ2-2, with D perhaps TRBD1 (5 bases). Germline CDR1 MNHEY, CDR2 SVGAGI. The CDR3 spans 17 residues. V gave up 0 bases and J gave up 2 bases, with 13 bases separating them. CDR3 nucleotides: TGTGCCAGCAGTTACTCTACGGTCAGGGATAACACCGGGGAGCTGTTTTTT. This codes for CASSYSTVRDNTGELFF.

This clonotype was detected ten times or more. The chain combines TRBV5-5 with TRBJ2-7, with 8 bases matching TRBD2. The CDR3 runs to 14 residues. Germline CDR1 reads SGHKS; CDR2 reads YYEKEE (reference sequence). With 3 bases clipped from V and 3 bases from J, the junction kept 5 bases outside the gene matches. The CDR3 region has the DNA TGTGCCAGCAGCTGGGACGGGGGGGTCTACGAGCAGTACTTC. Residues: CASSWDGGVYEQYF.

For this clonotype: This may be a read error: a much more frequent sequence differs by one nucleotide. This chain uses TRBV12-5 with TRBJ1-1; weak D call: TRBD1 (5 bases). The CDR3 length is 14 residues. Looked up from germline, CDR1 is LGHNT and CDR2 is FRNRAP. The CDR3: CATKFPGLNTEACF. The CDR3 region has the DNA TGTGCTACCAAGTTTCCAGGGCTGAACACTGAAGCTTGCTTT.

This clonotype was counted at least ten times. The rearrangement joins TRBV28 to TRBJ1-5; TRBD1 matches 9 bases. The CDR3 totals 18 residues. Germline V gene sequence: CDR1 MDHEN, CDR2 SYDVKM. V shed 7 bases and J 3 bases; nucleotides not matched to a gene: 16. CDR3 loop: CASKHRDRAAVDNQPQHF. Written as DNA, the CDR3 is TGTGCCAGCAAGCACCGGGACAGGGCAGCGGTAGACAATCAGCCCCAGCATTTT.

Many counts were recorded for this clonotype. The chain uses TRBV12-3 or TRBV12-4 and TRBJ2-7; D unclear. Trimming shortened V by 6 bases and J by 6 bases, and 15 bases separated the two germline ends. The CDR3 has 13 amino acids. CDR3 amino acids: CASSHRGFVEQYF. The CDR3 nucleotides are TGTGCCAGCAGCCACCGTGGGTTCGTCGAGCAGTACTTC.

Ten or more counts support this clonotype. The chain recombines TRBV7-3 with TRBJ1-1, with 7 nucleotides matching TRBD1. Per the germline V gene, CDR1 is SGHTA and CDR2 is FQGTGA. This CDR3 region has 14 residues. Unmatched junction bases numbered 7, after V lost 6 bases and J lost 3 bases. The CDR3 loop reads CASSSNQGDTEAFF. The CDR3 bases are TGTGCCAGCAGTTCAAACCAGGGGGACACTGAAGCTTTCTTT. Using reference TRBV7-3 and TRBJ1-1 for the parts outside the CDR3, the full variable domain is GAGVSQTPSNKVTEKGKYVELRCDPISGHTALYWYRQSLGQGPEFLIYFQGTGAADDSGLPNDRFFAVRPEGSVSTLKIQRTERGDSAVYLCASSSNQGDTEAFFGQGTRLTVV.

This clonotype has at least ten counts. The J gene is TRBJ2-5, the V gene TRBV6-1, with D perhaps matching TRBD1 or TRBD2 (5 bases each). The V gene lost 2 bases and the J gene lost 6 bases, with 16 bases spanning the gap. The CDR3 has 15 amino acids. Germline loops: CDR1 MNHNS, CDR2 SASEGT. The CDR3 region is CASSEYGLPGQTQYF. The CDR3 nucleotides read TGTGCCAGCAGTGAATACGGACTCCCGGGACAGACCCAGTACTTC.

This clonotype was counted at least ten times. The chain uses TRBV20-1 and TRBJ2-7; D possibly corresponds to TRBD2 (5 bases). The germline V gene encodes CDR1 DFQATT and CDR2 SNEGSKA (reference sequence). Trimming cost V 3 bases and J 3 bases, with 15 bases left between them. The CDR3 has 14 residues. In nucleotides, the CDR3 is TGCAGTGCTAGCCCCCCAGCGGTTCTCTACGAGCAGTACTTC. Its translation: CSASPPAVLYEQYF.

The table lists this clonotype with many counts. The rearrangement joins TRBV6-2 or TRBV6-3 to TRBJ1-1; D is perhaps TRBD1 (6 bases). The CDR3 extends over 13 amino acids. Germline V lookup: CDR1 MNHEY, CDR2 SVGEGT. Deletions cut 5 bases from V and 5 bases from J, with 12 bases between. CDR3 loop: CASSNTGRTEAFF. In nucleotides, the CDR3 is TGTGCCAGCAGTAACACAGGGAGAACTGAAGCTTTCTTT.

This clonotype was seen repeatedly, ten times or more. V gene TRBV20-1 combines with J gene TRBJ1-6; 7 nucleotides line up with TRBD1. Per the germline V gene, CDR1 is DFQATT and CDR2 is SNEGSKA (reference sequence). CDR3 size: 14 residues. The V gene end was trimmed by 0 bases and the J gene end by 9 bases; junction bases not matched to a gene: 5. In DNA, the CDR3 is TGCAGTGCTAGAGATCTGAGACAGGGTTCACCCCTCCACTTT. Translation gives CSARDLRQGSPLHF.

This clonotype occurred many times. This chain uses TRBV29-1 with TRBJ2-7, with 7 nucleotides matching TRBD1. The germline V gene has CDR1 SQVTM and CDR2 ANQGSEA. The junction had 15 bases not matched to a gene; V was cut back by 5 bases and J by 2 bases. The CDR3 extends over 16 amino acids. The chain's CDR3 is CSVTSKPGQKTYEQYF. The CDR3 coding sequence is TGCAGCGTTACATCGAAACCGGGACAGAAGACCTACGAGCAGTACTTC.

The gene calls are TRBV5-1 and TRBJ2-2; tentatively, D is TRBD2 (5 bases). The CDR3 is made up of 15 amino acids. The V end lost 1 base, the J end lost 0 bases, and 7 bases lay between the germline ends. Germline CDR1 SGHRS, CDR2 YFSETQ. The CDR3: CASSLTSTNTGELFF. CDR3 coding DNA: TGCGCCAGCAGCTTGACTAGTACGAACACCGGGGAGCTGTTTTTT.

The V gene is TRBV6-2 or TRBV6-3, the J gene TRBJ2-5; D may match TRBD1 or TRBD2 (5 bases each). V dropped 6 bases and J dropped 0 bases, with 11 bases sitting between them. The germline CDR1 and CDR2 sequences are MNHEY and SVGEGT. The CDR3 extends over 14 amino acids. The CDR3 DNA reads TGTGCCAGCAGCCAGGGACGTAACCAAGAGACCCAGTACTTC. This codes for CASSQGRNQETQYF.

In its sample, this clonotype was seen many times. The chain links TRBV6-2 or TRBV6-3 to TRBJ2-7; D is uncertain. There are 12 residues in the CDR3. Germline lookup yields CDR1 MNHEY and CDR2 SVGEGT. V was cut by 8 bases and J by 3 bases, with 11 bases left in between. CDR3 protein: CASLKPGYEQYF. CDR3 nucleotide sequence: TGTGCCAGCCTCAAACCAGGCTACGAGCAGTACTTC.

This chain joins TRBV20-1 and TRBJ2-6, with 7 bases matching TRBD1. The CDR3 runs to 18 residues. Trimming removed 0 bases from V and 0 bases from J; junction bases left unmatched: 8. CDR1 and CDR2 (germline): DFQATT, SNEGSKA (reference sequence). This chain's CDR3 is CSARDLEGANSGANVLTF. The CDR3 DNA reads TGCAGTGCTAGAGATCTAGAGGGGGCGAACTCTGGGGCCAACGTCCTGACTTTC.

This clonotype was seen ten or more times. This chain joins TRBV2 and TRBJ2-7; D not resolved. The CDR3 has 14 amino acids. Trimming removed 0 bases from V and 2 bases from J, with 8 bases in between. Per germline, CDR1 SNHLY and CDR2 FYNNEI. CDR3 loop: CASSEAGATYEQYF. In DNA form, the CDR3 reads TGTGCCAGCAGTGAAGCGGGCGCTACCTACGAGCAGTACTTC.

This clonotype was counted many times. The chain couples TRBV12-3 or TRBV12-4 to TRBJ1-6, with D uncertain. Trimming pared 2 bases from V and 8 bases from J, leaving 13 bases between. The CDR3 consists of 15 residues. CDR3 sequence: CASSLSPHGDSPLHF. In nucleotides, the CDR3 is TGTGCCAGCAGTTTAAGTCCCCACGGGGATTCACCCCTCCACTTT.

The sample holds many counts of this clonotype. This sequence joins TRBV12-3 or TRBV12-4 and TRBJ2-7; TRBD1 matches 11 bases. This CDR3 spans 15 amino acids. The ends lost 3 bases at V and 5 bases at J; junction bases unmatched: 6. The CDR3 region is CASSFPDRGHDEQYF. The CDR3 DNA sequence: TGTGCCAGCAGTTTTCCGGACAGGGGGCACGACGAGCAGTACTTC.

This clonotype came up a few times. The chain combines TRBV7-2 with TRBJ2-7; a possible D gene is TRBD2 (6 bases). Trimming stripped 0 bases from V and 0 bases from J, with 12 bases between. Germline CDR1 SGHTA, CDR2 FQGNSA. This CDR3 is built from 16 residues. In DNA form, the CDR3 reads TGTGCCAGCAGCTTAGCCGGGGCGGGAAGCTCCTACGAGCAGTACTTC. It codes for CASSLAGAGSSYEQYF. The full variable domain, completed using reference TRBV7-2 and TRBJ2-7, is GAGVSQSPSNKVTEKGKDVELRCDPISGHTALYWYRQSLGQGLEFLIYFQGNSAPDKSGLPSDRFSAERTGGSVSTLTIQRTQQEDSAVYLCASSLAGAGSSYEQYFGPGTRLTVT.

Concerning this clonotype: A much larger clone lies one base from this, so it may be a read error. The rearrangement links TRBV6-1 to TRBJ1-5, with 7 bases matching TRBD1. CDR1 and CDR2 (germline): MNHNS, SASEGT. V lost 2 bases, J lost 4 bases, and 2 bases stayed unmatched. The CDR3 is made up of 14 amino acids. CDR3 protein: CASSEQGGNQPQHF. The CDR3 DNA sequence: TGTGCCAGCAGTGAACAGGGGGGAAATCAGCCCCAGCATTTT.

The chain couples TRBV10-3 to TRBJ2-5; no firm D call. V dropped 4 bases and J dropped 1 base, with 7 bases sitting between them. CDR1 and CDR2 (germline): ENHRY, SYGVKD. This CDR3 spans 13 amino acids. This chain's CDR3 is CAISVTVQETQYF. CDR3 DNA: TGTGCCATCAGTGTCACAGTCCAAGAGACCCAGTACTTC.

In this sample, this clonotype turned up many times. This chain uses TRBV20-1 with TRBJ2-7, with 11 bases aligning to TRBD2. The CDR3 spans 18 residues. Losses at the gene ends were 2 bases for V and 3 bases for J; bases not matched to a gene: 15. Germline V lookup: CDR1 DFQATT, CDR2 SNEGSKA (reference sequence). In DNA, the CDR3 is TGCAGTGCTAGACCGGGACTAGCGGAATCCCGAGGGTTCTACGAGCAGTACTTC. Its translation is CSARPGLAESRGFYEQYF.

In DNA form, the CDR3 reads TGTGCCAGCAGTGCCGGGACTAGACCCTACGAGCAGTACTTC. This codes for CASSAGTRPYEQYF. The gene calls are TRBV6-2 or TRBV6-3 and TRBJ2-7; 8 positions agree with TRBD2. Germline loops: CDR1 MNHEY, CDR2 SVGEGT. With 5 bases clipped from V and 2 bases from J, the junction kept 5 bases outside the gene matches. The CDR3 spans 14 residues.

This clonotype was counted many times. CDR3 sequence: CSAGTGVTEAFF. As DNA, the CDR3 is TGCAGTGCCGGGACAGGGGTTACTGAAGCTTTCTTT. V and J are TRBV20-1 and TRBJ1-1; 10 nucleotides match TRBD1. CDR1 is DFQATT and CDR2 is SNEGSKA in the germline V gene (reference sequence). Trimming cost V 6 bases and J 5 bases; bases outside gene matches: 3. CDR3 length: 12 residues.

This clonotype came up a few times. The V and J genes are TRBV4-1 and TRBJ2-7; tentative D call: TRBD1 (7 bases). Trimming stripped 3 bases from V and 1 base from J, with 16 bases between. The CDR3 has 16 residues. CDR1 is MGHRA and CDR2 is YSYEKL in the germline V gene. The CDR3 protein is CASSQAAGGPSYEQYF. CDR3 DNA sequence: TGCGCCAGCAGCCAGGCAGCAGGGGGGCCATCCTACGAGCAGTACTTC.

This clonotype has a count of ten or more. The J gene is TRBJ1-1, the V gene TRBV4-2; 7 nucleotides line up with TRBD1. CDR3 length equals 15 residues. Germline V gene data show CDR1 as LGHNA and CDR2 as YNFKEQ. V was pared by 4 bases and J by 0 bases, with 5 bases of the junction left unmatched. The CDR3 nucleotides read TGTGCCAGCAGCCCCCACCAGGGGGTGAACACTGAAGCTTTCTTT. Encoded protein: CASSPHQGVNTEAFF.